The entry below describes one T cell receptor (beta chain). Its antigen is not known. Exposure to brentuximab vedotin varied, and each patient had relapsed following autologous stem cell transplantation. This specimen comes from a study of PD-1 blockade in classical Hodgkin lymphoma. Study as a whole: A 3 mg/kg intravenous dose of nivolumab was received by patients every 2 weeks.

The protocol was immunoSEQ multiplex PCR, while the TCRdb copy is restricted to in-frame clones and leaves out a portion. This sample has tens of thousands of clones, with around 80% found just once. The CDR3 spans 15 residues. The V segment lost 2 bases and the J segment 3 bases; nucleotides outside the gene matches: 4. The germline CDR1 and CDR2 sequences are SGHDT and YYEEEE. Whole-study findings and limits: The causes of the repertoire differences, possibly disease activity or prior therapy, remain undefined. Before treatment, TCR diversity in newly diagnosed patients was reportedly lower than in healthy donors. Newly diagnosed patients had diversity similar to the baseline diversity of complete responders.

This chain links TRBV5-6 with TRBJ1-1, with 10 nucleotides matching TRBD1. Sequenced here: peripheral blood mononuclear cells (PBMCs), sampled at baseline. This receptor was obtained from a human donor with classical Hodgkin lymphoma. The chain's CDR3 is CASSFPGTGDTEAFF. The CDR3 bases are TGTGCCAGCAGCTTTCCCGGGACAGGGGACACTGAAGCTTTCTTT.